The sample holds one count of the clone carrying this T cell receptor beta chain. What it binds is not known. This specimen belongs to a study of shared clonotypes between healthy human individuals. Between the trimmed V and J ends, which lost 0 bases and 2 bases, there was a span of 14 bases. Germline values: CDR1 MNHEY, CDR2 SVGAGI. CDR3 length: 16 amino acids. Profiled with immunoSEQ multiplex PCR; TCRdb holds only in-frame clones, not every one. This sample has roughly 2 million clones; less than 95% occur once, and the top ten carry about 1.1%. General study findings and limits: Only blood was sampled; tissue repertoires likely differ. As a rule, naive subsets had a larger estimated richness than memory subsets.

Naive CD8 cells, CD45RO-negative and positively selected for CCR7, excluded terminally differentiated effector memory CD45RA+ cells. The chain links TRBV6-5 to TRBJ2-7; D is possibly TRBD2 (6 bases). The sequenced material came from naive CD8+ T cells sorted from blood. The clonotype comes from a man aged 18 to 30 in good health. The CDR3 spells CASSYSYGPGAYEQYF. CDR3 DNA: TGTGCCAGCAGTTACTCGTATGGCCCGGGGGCCTACGAGCAGTACTTC.